This T cell receptor beta chain was sequenced in a study of T cell responses to AZD1222 COVID-19 vaccine. Points on this clone: Its antigen is not identified.

The CDR3 totals 14 residues. Trimming removed 5 bases from V and 4 bases from J, with 14 bases in between. Looked up from germline, CDR1 is SGHAT and CDR2 is FQDESV (reference sequence). Study-wide results and caveats: Seropositive status at baseline applied to only 6 or 7 AZD1222 recipients. Vaccine-associated CD4 TCRs spanned spike, dominant at 160-218 and 743-854. Spike-specific TCR breadth and depth grew following two AZD1222 doses.

TCRdb's copy holds only in-frame clones and misses some; the assay was immunoSEQ multiplex PCR. The top ten hold 18% of the sample, which has 77,000 or so clones, about nine tenths seen once. The TCR sequence derives from an adult who received the AZD1222 COVID-19 vaccine. V is TRBV11-1 and J is TRBJ1-2, with D unclear. The sequenced sample was peripheral blood, obtained 28 days after the second AZD1222 dose. This CDR3 is CASSPGLNAYGYTF. CDR3 bases: TGTGCCAGCAGCCCTGGGCTTAACGCCTATGGCTACACCTTC.